The source of this TCR beta chain is a study of shared clonotypes between healthy human individuals. Germline assignment: CDR1 SNHLY and CDR2 FYNNEI. The V gene lost 0 bases and the J gene lost 7 bases, with 0 bases spanning the gap. The CDR3 totals 11 residues. Investigators divided CD4+ cells into CD45RA+ naive and CD45RA-negative memory subsets. In the original workflow: Filtering of immunoSEQ junctional sequences could not match full-length read filtering. TCRdb keeps only in-frame clones here, not all; method: immunoSEQ multiplex PCR. V and J calls and clone size are as listed in that table; D and trimming were resolved from the DNA. The table lists some 1.5 million clones, nearly 99% of them singletons. Regarding this clone: Other DNA sequences of this sample code for an identical CDR3.

The receptor was derived from a man aged 25 to 45 in good health. The rearrangement uses TRBV2 and TRBJ2-2, with D unclear. Input material: naive CD4+ T cells sorted from blood. Documented subset: CD45RA+ positively selected. CDR3 in DNA: TGTGCCAGCAGTGAAGCCGGGGAGCTGTTTTTT. This gives the protein CASSEAGELFF.